Presented here are 11 T cell receptor beta chains from one specimen sequenced in a study of T-cell memory formation after mild COVID-19. TCRdb reprocessed the 5' RACE reads with MiXCR, giving one entry per CDR3 protein. The table has a few hundred thousand distinct CDR3 sequences, around 14% seen once; the top ten hold roughly a fifth. Material: PBMCs or a T cell subset sorted from them (not recorded which). These receptors were taken from a man between 18 and 29 years old who had mild COVID-19 (a few samples of this study predate the infection). Cell type and time point are not known.

The chain has TRBV24-1 and TRBJ2-1, with unresolved D. Per germline, CDR1 KGHDR and CDR2 SFDVKD. The CDR3 has 13 amino acids. V was shortened by 6 bases and J by 6 bases, with 11 bases between the two germline ends. The CDR3 DNA reads as TGTGCCACCAGTCCAGGAGATGGCAATGAGCAGTTCTTC. Translated: CATSPGDGNEQFF.

This clonotype was counted between two and nine times. The chain joins TRBV6-6 to TRBJ1-2, with a tentative D call TRBD1 (5 bases). The germline CDR1 and CDR2 sequences are MNHNY and SVGAGI (reference sequence). CDR3 size: 13 residues. V was clipped by 0 bases and J by 5 bases, with 7 bases between them. This CDR3 reads CASSYSQGYGYTF. In DNA form, the CDR3 reads TGTGCCAGCAGTTACTCCCAGGGATATGGCTACACCTTC.

This clonotype showed up just once. This sequence joins TRBV4-1 and TRBJ2-1; either TRBD1 or TRBD2 may fit D (5 bases each). Germline CDR1 reads MGHRA; CDR2 reads YSYEKL. The germline V and J ends were trimmed by 8 bases and 9 bases, with 20 bases remaining between them. The CDR3 has 14 amino acids. CDR3 in amino acids: CASSEGVGVSEQFF. The CDR3 DNA sequence: TGCGCCAGCTCTGAGGGAGTAGGGGTTAGTGAGCAGTTCTTC.

The chain combines TRBV6-2 or TRBV6-3 with TRBJ2-1, with D unclear. The germline V and J ends were trimmed by 6 bases and 4 bases, with 7 bases remaining between them. In germline, CDR1 is MNHEY, CDR2 SVGEGT. The CDR3 is 12 amino acids. CDR3 loop: CASRMGYNEQFF. As DNA, the CDR3 is TGTGCCAGCAGAATGGGTTACAATGAGCAGTTCTTC.

There are a few counts of this clonotype. This chain joins TRBV7-8 and TRBJ2-7; D not certain. Between the trimmed V and J ends, which lost 6 bases and 3 bases, there was a span of 9 bases. The length of the CDR3 is 12 residues. Germline CDR1 reads SGHVS; CDR2 reads FQNEAQ. The CDR3 region has the DNA TGTGCCAGCAGACCTCATGGCTACGAGCAGTACTTC. As protein: CASRPHGYEQYF.

CDR3 residues: CASSYSGLSYNSPLHF. DNA of the CDR3: TGTGCCAGCAGTTACTCGGGGCTCTCCTATAATTCACCCCTCCACTTT. The gene calls are TRBV6-5 and TRBJ1-6, with TRBD1 as a possible D gene (5 bases). Trimming took off 0 bases at V and 0 bases at J, with 6 bases between the two ends. The V gene's germline CDR1 is MNHEY and CDR2 SVGAGI. The length of the CDR3 is 16 residues.

The chain links TRBV3-1 to TRBJ1-5; TRBD1 is a possible D gene (5 bases). With 2 bases removed from V and 5 bases from J, the gap between germline ends came to 13 bases. Germline loops: CDR1 LGHDT, CDR2 YNNKEL (reference sequence). This CDR3 has 15 amino acids. The CDR3 is CASSQYRDFHQPQHF. CDR3 in DNA: TGTGCCAGCAGCCAATACCGGGACTTTCATCAGCCCCAGCATTTT.

V and J are TRBV5-1 and TRBJ1-6, with 7 bases identical to TRBD1. Trimming took 3 bases from V and 7 from J; bases not matched to a gene: 7. The V gene's germline CDR1 is SGHRS and CDR2 YFSETQ. The CDR3 length is 15 residues. CDR3 amino acids: CASSWGDRDNSPLHF. CDR3 sequence (DNA): TGCGCCAGCAGCTGGGGTGACAGGGACAATTCACCCCTCCACTTT.

This clonotype has just a few counts. The CDR3 protein is CASSTFGGQETQYF. DNA for the CDR3: TGTGCCAGTAGTACCTTCGGAGGCCAAGAGACCCAGTACTTC. This chain joins TRBV19 and TRBJ2-5, with D possibly being TRBD2 (5 bases). Germline CDR1 is LNHDA and CDR2 is SQIVND (reference sequence). V gave up 4 bases and J gave up 1 base, with 10 bases separating them. This CDR3 has 14 residues.

As for this clonotype: A read error is likely, as this CDR3 ends without the conserved phenylalanine or tryptophan. The chain employs TRBV5-4 and TRBJ1-4, with TRBD1 identical over 8 bases. Germline CDR1 and CDR2: SGHNT and YYREEE (reference sequence). V lost 1 base, J lost 8 bases, and 10 bases stayed unmatched. CDR3 length equals 16 residues. The DNA of the CDR3 is TGTGCCAGCAGCTTGTCGGGAGGGACAGGACGCGAAAAACTGTTTTTG. This translates into CASSLSGGTGREKLFL.

The chain joins TRBV6-6 to TRBJ2-2; D is undetermined. Germline CDR1 is MNHNY and CDR2 is SVGAGI (reference sequence). This CDR3 has 13 residues. V lost 6 bases and J 5 bases, leaving 10 bases between the germline ends. CDR3 sequence: CASSRLRTGELFF. As DNA, the CDR3 is TGTGCCAGCAGCCGGCTACGAACCGGGGAGCTGTTTTTT.